The present T cell receptor (beta chain) was sequenced within a study of a mutant IDH1 vaccine in newly diagnosed glioma. Whole-study context: Weeks 1, 3, 5, 7, 11, 15, 19 and 23 were when patients received their eight vaccinations. The earlier regimen, radiotherapy, temozolomide, or both, was most often both. The study's findings and limits: Patients showed vaccine-induced immune responses at a rate of about 93%.

Method: immunoSEQ multiplex PCR; TCRdb's copy keeps in-frame clones and lacks some. The data show some 33,000 clones, 78% seen once. Time point of the sample: week 11, during vaccination. Vaccinated patients received 300 ug of mutant IDH1 20-mer peptide per dose, with topical imiquimod. New WHO grade 3 or 4 astrocytomas that were IDH1-mutant and ATRX-lost occurred in the donors. A note on this clone: Its specificity is unknown.

This CDR3 region has 14 residues. Germline CDR1 MNHNY, CDR2 SVGAGI (reference sequence). Trimming took 0 bases from V and 4 from J, leaving 10 bases between them. The clonotype originates from a man younger than 45 with glioma. The sequenced sample was PBMCs, obtained from a glioma patient whose treatment included an IDH1 peptide vaccine. V and J are TRBV6-6 and TRBJ2-7; possible D gene TRBD2, 7 bases. CDR3 sequence: CASSYSGGGYEQYF. In DNA, the CDR3 is TGTGCCAGCAGTTACTCGGGAGGGGGATACGAGCAGTACTTC.